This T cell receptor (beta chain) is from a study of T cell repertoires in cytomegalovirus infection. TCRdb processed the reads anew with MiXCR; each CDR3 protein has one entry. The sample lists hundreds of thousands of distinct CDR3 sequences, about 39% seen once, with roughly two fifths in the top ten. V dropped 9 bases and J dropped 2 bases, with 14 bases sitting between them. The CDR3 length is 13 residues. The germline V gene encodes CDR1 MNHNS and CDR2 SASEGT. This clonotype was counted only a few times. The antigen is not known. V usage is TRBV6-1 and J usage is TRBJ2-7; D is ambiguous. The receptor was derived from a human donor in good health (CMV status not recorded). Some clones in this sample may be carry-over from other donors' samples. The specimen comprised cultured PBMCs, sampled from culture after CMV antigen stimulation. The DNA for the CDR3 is TGTGCCAGTGACCACGGGCCCACCTACGAGCAGTACTTC. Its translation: CASDHGPTYEQYF.